The 7 T cell receptor beta chains below come from one sample, sequenced in a study of cytomegalovirus exposure and HLA in healthy donors. PCR amplification relied on 60 Vbeta primers (plus 13 Jbeta primers). Produced via immunoSEQ multiplex PCR; TCRdb's table is partial and in-frame only. This sample contains about 200,000 clones. Sequenced material: PBMCs. Source of these receptors: a girl aged 2 to 9 in good health and CMV-seropositive.

The chain links TRBV6-1 to TRBJ2-7; 7 bases agree with TRBD1. The CDR3 is 15 amino acids. V shed 5 bases, J shed 6 bases, and the junction held 13 bases outside the gene matches. The germline V gene encodes CDR1 MNHNS and CDR2 SASEGT. As DNA, the CDR3 is TGTGCCAGCAGTCTCCGGCAGGGGGATTCCGGCGAGCAGTACTTC. Protein product: CASSLRQGDSGEQYF.

The chain employs TRBV10-1 and TRBJ2-5; 7 bases match TRBD1. Gene TRBJ2-7 matches the end of the DNA better, so the J call may be wrong. Germline loops: CDR1 WNHNN, CDR2 SYGVQD (reference sequence). The length of the CDR3 is 17 residues. The CDR3 loop reads CASSGQGPGRAVYEQYF. The DNA for the CDR3 is TGCGCCAGCAGTGGACAGGGCCCGGGAAGGGCAGTCTACGAGCAGTACTTC.

The chain combines TRBV5-4 with TRBJ2-7; tentatively, D is TRBD2 (5 bases). V was shortened by 0 bases and J by 7 bases, with 8 bases between the two germline ends. CDR3 length: 12 amino acids. Germline V lookup: CDR1 SGHNT, CDR2 YYREEE (reference sequence). CDR3 sequence: CASSLVEGEQYF. CDR3 in DNA: TGTGCCAGCAGCTTGGTAGAGGGAGAGCAGTACTTC.

The chain links TRBV28 to TRBJ2-3; 7 nucleotides agree with TRBD2. Trimming cost V 7 bases and J 3 bases; bases outside gene matches: 7. The CDR3 spans 14 residues. In germline, CDR1 is MDHEN, CDR2 SYDVKM. The CDR3 protein is CASTSGGSTDTQYF. CDR3 nucleotides: TGTGCCAGCACGTCGGGAGGTAGTACAGATACGCAGTATTTT.

The CDR3 loop is CASKGPGEGQPQHF. The CDR3 DNA reads as TGTGCCAGTAAGGGGCCGGGGGAGGGTCAGCCCCAGCATTTT. The V and J genes are TRBV19 and TRBJ1-5, with D perhaps TRBD1 (5 bases). CDR1 and CDR2 (germline): LNHDA, SQIVND (reference sequence). V lost 7 bases and J 6 bases, leaving 16 bases between the germline ends. There are 14 residues in the CDR3.

The chain carries TRBV2 and TRBJ1-2, with D possibly TRBD1 on 5 matching bases. V gave up 4 bases and J gave up 6 bases, with 12 bases separating them. From germline, CDR1 is SNHLY and CDR2 FYNNEI. This CDR3 is 13 amino acids long. The CDR3: CASSADRSNGYTF. CDR3 sequence (DNA): TGTGCCAGCAGTGCCGACAGAAGTAATGGCTACACCTTC.

CDR3 protein: CASSILAGPPQETQYF. Written as DNA, the CDR3 is TGTGCCAGCAGCATATTAGCGGGACCGCCTCAAGAGACCCAGTACTTC. V is TRBV5-4 and J is TRBJ2-5; the match to TRBD2 covers 8 bases. Germline V CDR1 and CDR2: SGHNT, YYREEE (reference sequence). This CDR3 region has 16 residues. Unmatched junction bases numbered 10, after V lost 4 bases and J lost 2 bases.